Here is one T cell receptor beta chain with its context. This entry is derived from a study of blood T cell repertoires in COVID-19. Across the whole study: Researchers got acute and convalescent COVID-19 samples from the United States, Italy and Spain. Sample material is recorded as cDNA or gDNA derived from T cells, B-cell-depleted T cells, or PBMCs.

Deletions cut 9 bases from V and 2 bases from J, with 11 bases between. The germline gives CDR1 MNHEY, CDR2 SMNVEV (reference sequence). CDR3 size: 13 residues. Per the authors' pipeline: Reference gene primer amplification gave nucleated cell count estimates. Some clones are missing from TCRdb's copy, which holds only in-frame ones; the method was immunoSEQ multiplex PCR. V and J calls and clone size are as listed in that table; D and trimming were resolved from the DNA. The repertoire holds about 210,000 clones, with under 85% as singletons. This sequence originates from a woman older than 75 with COVID-19, enrolled during active disease. This chain links TRBV27 with TRBJ2-1, with D tentatively TRBD2 (6 bases). The specimen sequenced was peripheral blood. CDR3 in DNA: TGTGCCAGTGGGACTTCCGCCTACAATGAGCAGTTCTTC. Protein product: CASGTSAYNEQFF.